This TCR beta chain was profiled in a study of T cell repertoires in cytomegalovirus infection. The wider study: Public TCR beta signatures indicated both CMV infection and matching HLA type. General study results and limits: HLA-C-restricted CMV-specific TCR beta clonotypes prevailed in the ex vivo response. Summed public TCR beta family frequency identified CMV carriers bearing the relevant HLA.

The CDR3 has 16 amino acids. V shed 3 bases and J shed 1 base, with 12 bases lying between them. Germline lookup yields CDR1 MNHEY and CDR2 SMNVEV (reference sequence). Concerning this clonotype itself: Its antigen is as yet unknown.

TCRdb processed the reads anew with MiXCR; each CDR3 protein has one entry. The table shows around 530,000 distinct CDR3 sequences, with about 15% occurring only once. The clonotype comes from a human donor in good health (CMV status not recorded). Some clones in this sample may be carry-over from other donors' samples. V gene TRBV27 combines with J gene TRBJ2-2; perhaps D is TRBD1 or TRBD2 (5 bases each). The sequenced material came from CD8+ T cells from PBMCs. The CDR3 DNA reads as TGTGCCAGCAGTTTTCCCGGGACCAAGAACACCGGGGAGCTGTTTTTT. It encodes CASSFPGTKNTGELFF.